This TCR beta chain was sequenced in a study of blood T cell repertoires in COVID-19. Repertoires were generated with immunoSEQ multiplex PCR, while TCRdb's copy carries only in-frame clones and drops some. In the table there are roughly 270,000 clones, 70% to 90% of which are singletons. V lost 6 bases and J lost 0, with 18 bases in between. Germline CDR1 and CDR2: MNHGY and SAAAGT. This CDR3 contains 16 residues. The TCR was taken from a man aged 18 to 29 with active or convalescent COVID-19. V is TRBV6-8 and J is TRBJ2-7; tentatively, D is TRBD1 (5 bases). The specimen sequenced was peripheral blood. The CDR3 sequence: CASSPDRIGSSYEQYF. In DNA form, the CDR3 reads TGTGCCAGCAGCCCAGACAGAATAGGCAGCTCCTACGAGCAGTACTTC.